What follows are 3 T cell receptor beta chains derived from one specimen sequenced in a study of OX40 agonist ivuxolimab in advanced cancers. The data were produced by immunoSEQ multiplex PCR, yet TCRdb's version contains in-frame clones alone and is incomplete. The table lists fewer than 100,000 clones, roughly 89% of them singletons. Sequencing was performed on CD4+ or CD8+ T cells sorted from blood, taken in a trial of the OX40 agonist ivuxolimab. These receptor sequences come from an adult with an advanced solid tumor such as melanoma, head and neck, liver or kidney cancer.

The chain recombines TRBV18 with TRBJ1-1; unclear D gene. V was clipped by 4 bases and J by 3 bases, with 9 bases between them. CDR1 is KGHSH and CDR2 is LQKENI in the germline V gene. This CDR3 has 13 amino acids. The CDR3 DNA reads as TGTGCCAGCTCACAGGAGGGCGACACTGAAGCTTTCTTT. This gives the protein CASSQEGDTEAFF. The entire variable domain, with the rest obtained from reference TRBV18 and TRBJ1-1, is as follows: NAGVMQNPRHLVRRRGQEARLRCSPMKGHSHVYWYRQLPEEGLKFMVYLQKENIIDESGMPKERFSAEFPKEGPSILRIQQVVRGDSAAYFCASSQEGDTEAFFGQGTRLTVV.

The chain couples TRBV5-5 to TRBJ2-7, with D possibly TRBD1 on 6 matching bases. The CDR3 spans 13 residues. Trimming removed 1 base at V and 5 bases at J, with 10 bases between. Germline V lookup: CDR1 SGHKS, CDR2 YYEKEE (reference sequence). CDR3 residues: CASSLLRGHEQYF. The CDR3 DNA is TGTGCCAGCAGCTTGCTCAGGGGCCACGAGCAGTACTTC.

V is TRBV10-3 and J is TRBJ2-7; D is unresolved. The V and J ends lost 4 bases and 0 bases respectively, with 13 bases between them. The CDR3 contains 15 residues. Germline CDR1 and CDR2: ENHRY and SYGVKD. As DNA, the CDR3 is TGTGCCATCAGTGCCAGTGGGGAATACTCCTACGAGCAGTACTTC. It codes for CAISASGEYSYEQYF.